This entry lists 13 T cell receptor beta chains sequenced from one sample in a study of graft-versus-host responses after intestinal transplantation. The antigens of these receptors remain unknown. Clones were read by immunoSEQ multiplex PCR, and TCRdb kept only the in-frame ones, dropping some. The sample holds 140,000 or so clones, about 90% seen once. Specimen: unstimulated CD4+ T cells sorted from spleen or lymph node cells, collected before intestinal transplant. Every receptor here comes from a human donor who received an intestinal transplant.

V and J are TRBV30 and TRBJ2-7; 8 nucleotides agree with TRBD2. From germline, CDR1 is GTSNPN and CDR2 SVGIG (reference sequence). V was clipped by 3 bases and J by 4 bases; unmatched bases: 8. CDR3 size: 14 residues. The CDR3 coding sequence is TGTGCCTGGAGGCCAGCGGGAGTGCGGTACGAGCAGTACTTC. Translating gives CAWRPAGVRYEQYF.

The chain carries TRBV18 and TRBJ1-2; 9 bases agree with TRBD1. CDR1 and CDR2 from the germline V gene are KGHSH and LQKENI. Germline trimming cut 4 bases from V and 0 bases from J; bases unmatched to any gene: 6. The CDR3 runs to 16 residues. The CDR3 bases are TGTGCCAGCTCACTCGCCGGGACAGGGTCTAACTATGGCTACACCTTC. Amino acids: CASSLAGTGSNYGYTF.

To note about this clone: Other DNA sequences in this sample translate to the same CDR3. This chain uses TRBV13 with TRBJ2-1, with 14 bases identical to TRBD2. V shed 4 bases, J shed 3 bases, and the junction held 5 bases outside the gene matches. Germline loops: CDR1 PRHDT, CDR2 FYEKMQ (reference sequence). This CDR3 is 17 amino acids long. The CDR3: CASSSTTSGRVYNEQFF. The CDR3, as DNA: TGTGCCAGCAGCTCCACGACTAGCGGGAGGGTCTACAATGAGCAGTTCTTC.

J is TRBJ1-4 and V is TRBV6-1; no clear D. Germline-derived CDR1 and CDR2 are MNHNS and SASEGT. The V and J ends lost 2 bases and 4 bases respectively, with 8 bases between them. CDR3 size: 14 residues. CDR3: CASSESRSNEKLFF. The CDR3 DNA is TGTGCCAGCAGTGAATCGAGGAGTAATGAAAAACTGTTTTTT.

The chain is built from TRBV30 and TRBJ1-3; D is undetermined. CDR3 length: 14 amino acids. V was cut by 0 bases and J by 0 bases, with 6 bases left in between. Germline lookup yields CDR1 GTSNPN and CDR2 SVGIG (reference sequence). CDR3 amino acids: CAWSVQYSGNTIYF. The CDR3 nucleotides read TGTGCCTGGAGTGTACAGTACTCTGGAAACACCATATATTTT. Filled out from reference TRBV30 and TRBJ1-3, the complete variable domain reads SQTIHQWPATLVQPVGSPLSLECTVEGTSNPNLYWYRQAAGRGLQLLFYSVGIGQISSEVPQNLSASRPQDRQFILSSKKLLLSDSGFYLCAWSVQYSGNTIYFGEGSWLTVV.

The chain couples TRBV10-3 to TRBJ2-1, with D possibly being TRBD1 (5 bases). V was cut by 0 bases and J by 4 bases, with 10 bases left in between. This CDR3 has 15 amino acids. The germline V gene encodes CDR1 ENHRY and CDR2 SYGVKD. The CDR3 DNA sequence: TGTGCCATCAGTGAGTCTGGACACGTATACAATGAGCAGTTCTTC. Encoded protein: CAISESGHVYNEQFF.

This clone was counted once. The chain combines TRBV21-1 with TRBJ2-7; the DNA was not used to check the table's D call, TRBD2. TRBV21-1 is an annotated pseudogene. The CDR3 has 20 residues. The CDR3 loop is CASSKKNGKLHPGTSLEQYF. The CDR3 DNA is TGTGCCAGCAGCAAAAAAAATGGGAAATTGCATCCGGGGACTAGCTTGGAGCAGTACTTC.

This rearrangement joins TRBV18 to TRBJ1-1; tentatively, D is TRBD1 (5 bases). The V end was cut by 4 bases, the J end by 0 bases, with 12 bases between. Germline CDR1 reads KGHSH; CDR2 reads LQKENI. The CDR3 spans 15 residues. CDR3 bases: TGTGCCAGCTCACAAGGGGTGGGAATGAACACTGAAGCTTTCTTT. Its translation is CASSQGVGMNTEAFF.

The CDR3 region is CASFRDAATNEKLFF. As DNA, the CDR3 is TGTGCCAGCTTCAGGGACGCAGCAACTAATGAAAAACTGTTTTTT. This chain connects TRBV28 to TRBJ1-4; D perhaps matches TRBD1 (5 bases). Per germline, CDR1 MDHEN and CDR2 SYDVKM. The V gene lost 8 bases and the J gene lost 0 bases, with 13 bases spanning the gap. The CDR3 loop spans 15 amino acids.

This chain links TRBV7-2 with TRBJ1-1; no firm D call. Germline V gene sequence: CDR1 SGHTA, CDR2 FQGNSA. Trimming removed 2 bases at V and 1 base at J, with 8 bases between. The CDR3 length is 14 residues. CDR3 bases: TGTGCCAGCAGCTTACGAGCGACGAACACTGAAGCTTTCTTT. Amino acids: CASSLRATNTEAFF.

The rearrangement uses TRBV18 and TRBJ1-1; D gene uncertain. The CDR3 is made up of 14 amino acids. The V end was cut by 2 bases, the J end by 2 bases, with 9 bases between. Germline CDR1 reads KGHSH; CDR2 reads LQKENI. The CDR3, as DNA: TGTGCCAGCTCACCAGCAGTGGGTAACACTGAAGCTTTCTTT. It translates to CASSPAVGNTEAFF.

The chain recombines TRBV7-6 with TRBJ2-3; D may be TRBD2 (5 bases). Trimming took 1 base from V and 4 from J, leaving 9 bases between them. This CDR3 contains 14 residues. The germline gives CDR1 SGHVS, CDR2 FNYEAQ. CDR3 sequence: CASSLDWRSDTQYF. DNA of the CDR3: TGTGCCAGCAGCTTAGATTGGAGGTCAGATACGCAGTATTTT.

The chain carries TRBV7-3 and TRBJ2-7; TRBD2 agrees at 10 bases. In germline, CDR1 is SGHTA, CDR2 FQGTGA. The J segment lost 0 bases and the V segment lost 5 bases, leaving 1 base of the junction unmatched. The CDR3 runs to 14 residues. Written as DNA, the CDR3 is TGTGCCAGCAGCCCTAGCGGGAGCTCCTACGAGCAGTACTTC. Its translation is CASSPSGSSYEQYF.